Here is one TCR beta chain with its context. This record comes from a study of cytotoxic CD8 clonotypes in ibrutinib-treated CLL. The length of the CDR3 is 18 residues. The germline CDR1 and CDR2 sequences are SGHRS and YFSETQ. J gave up 4 bases and V 0 bases, and 13 bases lay outside the gene matches. Profiled with immunoSEQ multiplex PCR; TCRdb holds only in-frame clones, not every one. The repertoire holds tens of thousands of clones, with 56% as singletons. Specimen: PBMCs, collected after 24 months of ibrutinib treatment. This chain uses TRBV5-1 with TRBJ2-5, with TRBD2 matching 9 bases. The clonotype comes from a human donor with chronic lymphocytic leukemia. The CDR3 coding sequence is TGCGCCAGCAGCTTGGAACTGAGCCGGGCAGCGGGGGGAGAGACCCAGTACTTC. Protein: CASSLELSRAAGGETQYF. The complete variable domain, with remaining parts taken from reference TRBV5-1 and TRBJ2-5, reads KAGVTQTPRYLIKTRGQQVTLSCSPISGHRSVSWYQQTPGQGLQFLFEYFSETQRNKGNFPGRFSGRQFSNSRSEMNVSTLELGDSALYLCASSLELSRAAGGETQYFGPGTRLLVL.